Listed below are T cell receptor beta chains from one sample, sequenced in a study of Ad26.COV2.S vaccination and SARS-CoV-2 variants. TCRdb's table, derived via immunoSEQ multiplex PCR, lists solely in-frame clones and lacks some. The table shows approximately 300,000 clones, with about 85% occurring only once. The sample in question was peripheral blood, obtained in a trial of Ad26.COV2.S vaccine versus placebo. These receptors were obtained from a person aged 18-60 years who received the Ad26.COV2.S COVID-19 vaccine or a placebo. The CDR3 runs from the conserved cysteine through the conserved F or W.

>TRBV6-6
CASSSHFTGEAFF
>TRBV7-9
CASSSPRDIAGNTIYF
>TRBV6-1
CASSEEDSILYGYTF
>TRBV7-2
CASSLSAGGAYEQYF
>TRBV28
CASSLWGDQPQHF
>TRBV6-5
CASSTQDGNQPQHF
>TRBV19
CASSIAGQLHGELFF
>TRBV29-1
CSVEQPGQGYGYTF
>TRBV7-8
CASSLESWTGGFNQPQHF
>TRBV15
CATSRDRGGTDTQYF
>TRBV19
CASSRSFTTEAFF
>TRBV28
CASSLYSLPNTEAFF
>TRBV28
CASTGGLYNSPLHF
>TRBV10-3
CATSPARGVTFQETQYF
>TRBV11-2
CASSIGGGTYNEQFF
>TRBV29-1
CSVVGRGQETQYF
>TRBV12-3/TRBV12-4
CASSSSRETQYF
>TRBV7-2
CASSPTLRGHETQYF
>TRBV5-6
CASSENGQGAIRTGELFF
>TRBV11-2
CASSFFQGYTDTQYF
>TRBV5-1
CASNAGTVNTEAFF
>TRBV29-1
CSVEEFPQYF
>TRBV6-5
CASSYRVNEQFF
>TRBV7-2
CASRRRSGGAIETQYF
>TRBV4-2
CASSRLAGGPETGELFF
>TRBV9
CASSVDGVYSSAGELFF
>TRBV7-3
CASSTNPGTGGQTQYF
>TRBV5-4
CASSLGQGRATGELFF
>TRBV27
CASISRTGSEQYF
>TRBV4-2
CASSPPTSGGASYEQYF
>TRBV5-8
CASSRLAVRRELFF
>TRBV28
CASSRLAARDTQYF
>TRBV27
CASSLYGAYEQYF
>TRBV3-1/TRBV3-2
CASSLGWPNRGRVYEQYF
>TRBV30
CARASGTSGGVNTGELFF
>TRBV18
CASSPPTVKYGYTF
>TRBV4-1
CASSQDTAEAFF